This TCR beta chain originates from a study of graft-versus-host responses after intestinal transplantation. Study details: Isolated intestinal, liver-intestinal, or multivisceral transplants were what recipients had.

General study results and limits: The study associated peak circulating GvH clone levels with early post-transplant HvG declines. When patients had graft-donor T cell macrochimerism, their allografts held high graft-versus-host to host-versus-graft clonal ratios.

V lost 9 bases and J lost 2, with 17 bases in between. The CDR3 loop spans 14 amino acids. CDR1 is MNHNS, CDR2 SASEGT, per germline. For this clone: Its target is not known.

Using immunoSEQ multiplex PCR, the repertoire was profiled, and TCRdb retains in-frame clones only, with some absent. The sample has 140,000 or so clones, 92% seen once. The input for sequencing was unstimulated CD4+ T cells sorted from spleen or lymph node cells, taken before intestinal transplant. V usage is TRBV6-1 and J usage is TRBJ2-7, with D maybe TRBD2 (6 bases). The sequence was obtained from a human donor who received an intestinal transplant. In nucleotides, the CDR3 is TGTGCCAGTATTGGGAGGCAGGCTACCTACGAGCAGTACTTC. Protein sequence: CASIGRQATYEQYF.